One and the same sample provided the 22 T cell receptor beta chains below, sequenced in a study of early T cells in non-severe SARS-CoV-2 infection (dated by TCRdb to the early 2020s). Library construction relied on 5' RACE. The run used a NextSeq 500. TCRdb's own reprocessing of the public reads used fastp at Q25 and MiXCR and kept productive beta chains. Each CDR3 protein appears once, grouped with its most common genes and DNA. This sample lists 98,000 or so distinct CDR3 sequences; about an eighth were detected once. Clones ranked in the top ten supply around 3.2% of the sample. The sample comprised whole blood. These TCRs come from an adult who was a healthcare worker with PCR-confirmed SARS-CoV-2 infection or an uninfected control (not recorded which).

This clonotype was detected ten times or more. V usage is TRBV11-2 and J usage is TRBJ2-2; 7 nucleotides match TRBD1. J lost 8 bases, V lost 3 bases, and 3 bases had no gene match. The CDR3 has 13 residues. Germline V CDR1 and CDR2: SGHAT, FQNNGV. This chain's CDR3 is CASSFDRVGELFF. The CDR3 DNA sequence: TGTGCCAGCAGCTTCGACAGGGTGGGGGAGCTGTTTTTT.

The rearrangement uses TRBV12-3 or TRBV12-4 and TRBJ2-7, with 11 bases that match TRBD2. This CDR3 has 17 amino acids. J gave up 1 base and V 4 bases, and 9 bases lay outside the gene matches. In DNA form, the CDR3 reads TGTGCCAGCAGTTCACCGGGGGTAGCGGGAGGGTCCTACGAGCAGTACTTC. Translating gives CASSSPGVAGGSYEQYF.

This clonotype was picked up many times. The CDR3 reads CASSVGRLNTGELFF. The CDR3 nucleotides read TGTGCCAGCAGCGTAGGGCGGCTGAACACCGGGGAGCTGTTTTTT. The chain combines TRBV9 with TRBJ2-2; D gene ambiguous. This CDR3 has 15 residues. Trimming left V 0 bases short and J 1 base short, with 7 bases between. Germline V gene sequence: CDR1 SGDLS, CDR2 YYNGEE.

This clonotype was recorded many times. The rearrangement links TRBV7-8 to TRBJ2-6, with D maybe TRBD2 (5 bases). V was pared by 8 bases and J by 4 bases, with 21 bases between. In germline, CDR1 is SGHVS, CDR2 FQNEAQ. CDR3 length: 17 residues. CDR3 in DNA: TGTGCCAGCTTCCTCTCGGGGTCATTTGCGGGGGCCAACGTCCTGACTTTC. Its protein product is CASFLSGSFAGANVLTF.

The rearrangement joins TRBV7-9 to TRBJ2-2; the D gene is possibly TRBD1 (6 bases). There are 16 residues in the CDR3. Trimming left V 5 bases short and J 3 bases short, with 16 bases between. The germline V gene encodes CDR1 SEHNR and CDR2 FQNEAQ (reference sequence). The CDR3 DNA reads TGTGCCAGCAGCCCCCCCCCGACAGGAGACACCGGGGAGCTGTTTTTT. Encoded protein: CASSPPPTGDTGELFF. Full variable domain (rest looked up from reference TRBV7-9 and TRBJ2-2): DTGVSQNPRHKITKRGQNVTFRCDPISEHNRLYWYRQTLGQGPEFLTYFQNEAQLEKSRLLSDRFSAERPKGSFSTLEIQRTEQGDSAMYLCASSPPPTGDTGELFFGEGSRLTVL.

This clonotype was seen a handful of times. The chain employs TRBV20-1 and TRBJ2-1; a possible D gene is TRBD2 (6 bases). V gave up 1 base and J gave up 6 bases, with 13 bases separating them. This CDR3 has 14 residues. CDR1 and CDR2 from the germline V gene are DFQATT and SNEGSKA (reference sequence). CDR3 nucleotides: TGCAGTGCTAGAGTTGCGGGAATTGTCAATGAGCAGTTCTTC. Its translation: CSARVAGIVNEQFF.

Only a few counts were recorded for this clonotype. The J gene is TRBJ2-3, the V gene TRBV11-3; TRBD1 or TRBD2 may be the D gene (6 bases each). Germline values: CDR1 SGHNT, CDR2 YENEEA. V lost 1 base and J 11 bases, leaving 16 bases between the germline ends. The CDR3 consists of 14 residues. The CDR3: CASSLGRRDTWQYF. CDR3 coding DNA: TGTGCCAGCAGCTTAGGTCGGAGGGACACTTGGCAGTATTTT.

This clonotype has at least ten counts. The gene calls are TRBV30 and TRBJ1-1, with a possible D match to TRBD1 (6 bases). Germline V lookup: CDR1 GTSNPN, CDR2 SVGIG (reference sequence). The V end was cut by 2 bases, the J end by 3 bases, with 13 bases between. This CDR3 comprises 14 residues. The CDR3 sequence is CAWSLLGADTEAFF. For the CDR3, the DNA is TGTGCCTGGAGTCTCCTGGGGGCGGACACTGAAGCTTTCTTT.

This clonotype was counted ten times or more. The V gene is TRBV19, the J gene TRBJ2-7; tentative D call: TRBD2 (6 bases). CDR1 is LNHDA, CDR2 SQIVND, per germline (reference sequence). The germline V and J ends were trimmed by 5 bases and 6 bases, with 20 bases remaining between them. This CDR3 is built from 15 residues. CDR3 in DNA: TGTGCCAGTAGTTCCACGGGACCCGGGGGTGGCGAGCAGTACTTC. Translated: CASSSTGPGGGEQYF.

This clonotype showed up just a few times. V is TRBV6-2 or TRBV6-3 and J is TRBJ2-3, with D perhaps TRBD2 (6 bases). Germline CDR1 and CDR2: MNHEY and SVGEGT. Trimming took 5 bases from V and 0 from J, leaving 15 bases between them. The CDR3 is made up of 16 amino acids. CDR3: CASSPGRGPSTDTQYF. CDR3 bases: TGTGCCAGCAGTCCCGGGCGGGGACCTAGCACAGATACGCAGTATTTT.

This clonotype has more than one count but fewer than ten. The CDR3 region is CASSFRQGAEAFF. The CDR3 region has the DNA TGTGCCAGCAGTTTTCGACAGGGGGCTGAAGCTTTCTTT. This chain joins TRBV28 and TRBJ1-1, with TRBD1 matching over 9 bases. Germline V gene lookup returns CDR1 MDHEN and CDR2 SYDVKM. The CDR3 is 13 amino acids. The V and J ends lost 3 bases and 6 bases, in that order; junction bases with no gene match: 2.

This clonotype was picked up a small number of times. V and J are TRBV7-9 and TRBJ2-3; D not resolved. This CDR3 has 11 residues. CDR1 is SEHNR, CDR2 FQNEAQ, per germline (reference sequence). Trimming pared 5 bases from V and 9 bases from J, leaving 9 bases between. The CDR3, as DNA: TGTGCCAGCAGCCCCTCCTCGACGCAGTATTTT. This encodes CASSPSSTQYF.

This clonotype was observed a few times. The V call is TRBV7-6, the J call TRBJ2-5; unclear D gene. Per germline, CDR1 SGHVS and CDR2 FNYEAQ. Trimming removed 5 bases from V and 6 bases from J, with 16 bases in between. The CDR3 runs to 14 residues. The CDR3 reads CASSQVWDRQTQYF. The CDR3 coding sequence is TGTGCCAGCAGCCAAGTATGGGATCGGCAGACCCAGTACTTC.

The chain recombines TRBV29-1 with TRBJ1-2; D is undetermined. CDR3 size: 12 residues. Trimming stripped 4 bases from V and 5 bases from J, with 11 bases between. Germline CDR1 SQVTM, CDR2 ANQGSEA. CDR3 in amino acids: CSVGQDAYGYTF. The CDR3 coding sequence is TGCAGCGTTGGGCAGGACGCATATGGCTACACCTTC.

The CDR3 DNA reads TGTGCCAGCAGTGGGCAGGACCGCAATCAGCCCCAGCATTTT. Residues: CASSGQDRNQPQHF. The chain combines TRBV2 with TRBJ1-5; D unresolved. In germline, CDR1 is SNHLY, CDR2 FYNNEI. The CDR3 has 14 residues. Trimming pared 4 bases from V and 2 bases from J, leaving 9 bases between.

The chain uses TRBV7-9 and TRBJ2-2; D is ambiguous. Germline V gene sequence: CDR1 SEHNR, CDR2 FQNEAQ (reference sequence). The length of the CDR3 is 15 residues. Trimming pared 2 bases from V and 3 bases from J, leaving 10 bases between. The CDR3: CASSLRAGYTGELFF. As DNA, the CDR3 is TGTGCCAGCAGCTTAAGGGCTGGCTACACCGGGGAGCTGTTTTTT.

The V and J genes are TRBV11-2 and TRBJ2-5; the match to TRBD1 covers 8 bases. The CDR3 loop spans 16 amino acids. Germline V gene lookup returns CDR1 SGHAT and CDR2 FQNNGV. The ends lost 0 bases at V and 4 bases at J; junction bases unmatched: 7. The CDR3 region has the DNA TGTGCCAGCAGCTTAGAAGGCAGGGGGCGCGGAGAGACCCAGTACTTC. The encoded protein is CASSLEGRGRGETQYF. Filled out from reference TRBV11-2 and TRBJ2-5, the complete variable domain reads EAGVAQSPRYKIIEKRQSVAFWCNPISGHATLYWYQQILGQGPKLLIQFQNNGVVDDSQLPKDRFSAERLKGVDSTLKIQPAKLEDSAVYLCASSLEGRGRGETQYFGPGTRLLVL.

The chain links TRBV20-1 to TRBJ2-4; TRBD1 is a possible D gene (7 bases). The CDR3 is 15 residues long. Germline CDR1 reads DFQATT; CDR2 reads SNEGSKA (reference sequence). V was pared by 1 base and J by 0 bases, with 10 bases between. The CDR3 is CSARVQGGAKNIQYF. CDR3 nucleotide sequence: TGCAGTGCTAGAGTTCAGGGGGGAGCCAAAAACATTCAGTACTTC.

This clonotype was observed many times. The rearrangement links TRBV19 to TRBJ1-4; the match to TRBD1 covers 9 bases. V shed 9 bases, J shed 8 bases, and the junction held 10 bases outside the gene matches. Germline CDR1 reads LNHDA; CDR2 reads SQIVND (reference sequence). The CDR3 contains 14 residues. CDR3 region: CASTRTGVGEKLFF. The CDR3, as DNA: TGTGCCAGCACCCGGACAGGGGTAGGGGAAAAACTGTTTTTT.

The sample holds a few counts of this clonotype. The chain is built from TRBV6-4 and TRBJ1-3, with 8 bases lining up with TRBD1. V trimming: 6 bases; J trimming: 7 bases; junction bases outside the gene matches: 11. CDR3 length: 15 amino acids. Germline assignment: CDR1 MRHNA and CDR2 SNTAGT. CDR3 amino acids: CASRGDRSSWNTIYF. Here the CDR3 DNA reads TGTGCCAGCAGGGGGGACAGGTCTTCCTGGAACACCATATATTTT.

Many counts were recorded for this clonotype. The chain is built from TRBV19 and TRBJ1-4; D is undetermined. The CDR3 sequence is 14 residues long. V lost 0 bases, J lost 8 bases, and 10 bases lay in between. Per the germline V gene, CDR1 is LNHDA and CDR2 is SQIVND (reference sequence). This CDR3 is CASSIDQTGEKLFF. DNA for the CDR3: TGTGCCAGTAGTATAGATCAGACGGGAGAAAAACTGTTTTTT.

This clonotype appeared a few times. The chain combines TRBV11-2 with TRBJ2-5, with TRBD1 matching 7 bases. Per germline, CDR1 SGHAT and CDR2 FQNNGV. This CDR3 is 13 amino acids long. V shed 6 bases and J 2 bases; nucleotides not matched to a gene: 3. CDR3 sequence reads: CASRVTGQETQYF. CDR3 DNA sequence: TGTGCCAGCAGAGTGACAGGGCAAGAGACCCAGTACTTC. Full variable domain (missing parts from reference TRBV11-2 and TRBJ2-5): EAGVAQSPRYKIIEKRQSVAFWCNPISGHATLYWYQQILGQGPKLLIQFQNNGVVDDSQLPKDRFSAERLKGVDSTLKIQPAKLEDSAVYLCASRVTGQETQYFGPGTRLLVL.